These 26 T cell receptor beta chains share one sample of origin, sequenced in a study of beta chain features in type 1 diabetes. The investigators reverse transcribed all of the isolated RNA, so they sequenced expressed TCRB transcripts. Assay: immunoSEQ multiplex PCR; the TCRdb copy retains only in-frame clones and omits some. The sample records about 140,000 clones, about 10% being singletons. Sequencing input: naive CD4+ T cells from blood. The source of these receptors is a young man in good health.

The rearrangement uses TRBV6-5 and TRBJ1-5, with D possibly TRBD1 on 6 matching bases. The CDR3 consists of 14 residues. The germline V gene has CDR1 MNHEY and CDR2 SVGAGI. The ends were cut back, 4 bases at V and 2 bases at J, with 9 bases in the middle. The CDR3 sequence is CASSSGDGNQPQHF. DNA of the CDR3: TGTGCCAGCAGTTCAGGGGACGGCAATCAGCCCCAGCATTTT.

This clone showed up just a few times. The gene calls are TRBV19 and TRBJ1-2, with D tentatively TRBD1 (6 bases). Germline loops: CDR1 LNHDA, CDR2 SQIVND (reference sequence). The CDR3 is 13 residues long. Trimming took 3 bases from V and 7 from J, leaving 12 bases between them. Written as DNA, the CDR3 is TGTGCCAGTAGTATTGTACAGGGTGGTGGCTACACCTTC. Amino acid sequence: CASSIVQGGGYTF.

There are a few counts of this clone. The rearrangement uses TRBV18 and TRBJ2-1; TRBD2 agrees at 7 bases. CDR1 KGHSH and CDR2 LQKENI come from the germline V gene. The V segment lost 6 bases and the J segment 8 bases; nucleotides outside the gene matches: 16. The CDR3 spans 16 residues. Here the CDR3 DNA reads TGTGCCAGCTCGCCTCGCCTGGGAGCGGGAAGGGATGAGCAGTTCTTC. It yields the protein CASSPRLGAGRDEQFF.

This clone has more than one count but fewer than ten. This chain joins TRBV29-1 and TRBJ1-4; 7 bases agree with TRBD1. Germline lookup yields CDR1 SQVTM and CDR2 ANQGSEA. This CDR3 has 12 residues. The ends lost 4 bases at V and 6 bases at J; junction bases unmatched: 2. CDR3 in DNA: TGCAGCGTTGGCAGGGGGGATGAAAAACTGTTTTTT. Translation: CSVGRGDEKLFF.

This clone was seen a single time. The J gene is TRBJ2-6, the V gene TRBV27, with 9 positions matching TRBD1. This CDR3 is built from 14 residues. The germline CDR1 and CDR2 sequences are MNHEY and SMNVEV (reference sequence). V lost 8 bases to trimming and J lost 3 bases; unmatched junction nucleotides: 2. CDR3 nucleotide sequence: TGTGCCAGCGGGACAGGGCTTGGGGCCAACGTCCTGACTTTC. Protein: CASGTGLGANVLTF.

Only a few counts were recorded for this clone. The CDR3 is CASSLGGAGNQPQHF. For the CDR3, the DNA is TGTGCCAGCAGCCTAGGGGGAGCGGGCAATCAGCCCCAGCATTTT. The V call is TRBV6-5, the J call TRBJ1-5; D is possibly TRBD1 (6 bases). The CDR3 consists of 15 residues. V was clipped by 6 bases and J by 2 bases, with 14 bases between them. Germline V lookup: CDR1 MNHEY, CDR2 SVGAGI.

This clone was picked up a small number of times. The rearrangement uses TRBV2 and TRBJ1-5, with D tentatively TRBD1 (6 bases). The CDR3 runs to 16 residues. Germline V gene sequence: CDR1 SNHLY, CDR2 FYNNEI. The V end lost 7 bases, the J end lost 0 bases, and 16 bases lay between the germline ends. The CDR3 DNA is TGTGCCAGCACCGATCCAGGGGACCCTAGCAATCAGCCCCAGCATTTT. This gives the protein CASTDPGDPSNQPQHF.

V is TRBV1 and J is TRBJ1-6. TRBV1 is deemed a pseudogene. There are 14 residues in the CDR3. CDR3 nucleotides: TGCACCAGCAGCCAAGGGGTGAGGGATTCACCCCTCCACTTT. Translation gives CTSSQGVRDSPLHF.

This sequence joins TRBV19 and TRBJ2-4, with D possibly being TRBD1 (6 bases). The CDR3 has 17 amino acids. Trimming stripped 3 bases from V and 0 bases from J, with 15 bases between. Looked up from germline, CDR1 is LNHDA and CDR2 is SQIVND (reference sequence). CDR3 sequence: CASSILGANLAKNIQYF. The CDR3 DNA follows: TGTGCCAGTAGTATCTTGGGGGCAAACCTAGCCAAAAACATTCAGTACTTC.

At least ten counts were recorded for this clone. Here the CDR3 reads CACNRDSRETQYF. In nucleotides, the CDR3 is TGTGCCTGCAACAGGGATTCCCGGGAGACCCAGTACTTC. V gene TRBV30 combines with J gene TRBJ2-5; possible D gene TRBD1, 6 bases. V was cut by 6 bases and J by 5 bases, with 16 bases left in between. This CDR3 is 13 amino acids long. CDR1 and CDR2 from the germline V gene are GTSNPN and SVGIG (reference sequence).

The chain links TRBV7-2 to TRBJ2-2; perhaps TRBD2 as D (7 bases). The CDR3 has 14 residues. From germline, CDR1 is SGHTA and CDR2 FQGNSA. V was cut by 11 bases and J by 4 bases, with 17 bases left in between. For the CDR3, the DNA is TGTGCCTCCGAGGGCGGGGGCTTCACCGGGGAGCTGTTTTTT. Encoded protein: CASEGGGFTGELFF.

This chain connects TRBV29-1 to TRBJ2-5; 7 bases line up with TRBD1. V lost 4 bases, J lost 2 bases, and 7 bases stayed unmatched. This CDR3 spans 14 amino acids. The germline V gene has CDR1 SQVTM and CDR2 ANQGSEA. Here the CDR3 reads CSVGGGQVQETQYF. The CDR3 region has the DNA TGCAGCGTTGGGGGCGGACAGGTTCAAGAGACCCAGTACTTC. Based on the CDR3 plus reference TRBV29-1 and TRBJ2-5, the full variable domain is SAVISQKPSRDICQRGTSLTIQCQVDSQVTMMFWYRQQPGQSLTLIATANQGSEATYESGFVIDKFPISRPNLTFSTLTVSNMSPEDSSIYLCSVGGGQVQETQYFGPGTRLLVL.

The rearrangement links TRBV7-9 to TRBJ2-7, with D tentatively TRBD1 (6 bases). The length of the CDR3 is 12 residues. V lost 7 bases and J lost 3, with 10 bases in between. The germline V gene encodes CDR1 SEHNR and CDR2 FQNEAQ (reference sequence). CDR3 region: CASTRGGYEQYF. In DNA form, the CDR3 reads TGTGCCAGCACCCGAGGGGGCTACGAGCAGTACTTC.

This clone was seen repeatedly, ten times or more. The CDR3 DNA follows: TGTGCCAGCAGTCCAGGGATCTATGGCTACACCTTC. It codes for CASSPGIYGYTF. V gene TRBV7-9 combines with J gene TRBJ1-2, with D possibly matching TRBD1 (5 bases). The CDR3 is 12 residues long. From germline, CDR1 is SEHNR and CDR2 FQNEAQ (reference sequence). Trimming left V 6 bases short and J 4 bases short, with 9 bases between.

The chain carries TRBV19 and TRBJ2-2; tentative D call: TRBD1 (6 bases). Germline V lookup: CDR1 LNHDA, CDR2 SQIVND (reference sequence). Trimming took off 6 bases at V and 0 bases at J, with 8 bases between the two ends. The CDR3 has 14 residues. The CDR3 DNA is TGTGCCAGTAGAAGGACAGCGAACACCGGGGAGCTGTTTTTT. Amino acids: CASRRTANTGELFF.

This chain links TRBV4-2 with TRBJ2-3, with 7 bases identical to TRBD2. Unmatched junction bases numbered 9, after V lost 1 base and J lost 8 bases. Germline values: CDR1 LGHNA, CDR2 YNFKEQ. The CDR3 is made up of 15 amino acids. The CDR3 region has the DNA TGTGCCAGCAGCCAAGGGACTAGGCAGAAGGTTACGCAGTATTTT. Protein sequence: CASSQGTRQKVTQYF.

This clone was picked up a small number of times. This rearrangement joins TRBV6-5 to TRBJ1-1, with D possibly TRBD1 on 6 matching bases. In germline, CDR1 is MNHEY, CDR2 SVGAGI. The CDR3 consists of 15 residues. The germline V and J ends were trimmed by 3 bases and 0 bases, with 11 bases remaining between them. CDR3 DNA: TGTGCCAGCAGTTATTCGACAGGCCTGAACACTGAAGCTTTCTTT. Translated, it gives CASSYSTGLNTEAFF.

The chain couples TRBV7-9 to TRBJ1-1, with a tentative D call TRBD1 (5 bases). V shed 5 bases and J shed 1 base, with 8 bases lying between them. Germline V gene data show CDR1 as SEHNR and CDR2 as FQNEAQ (reference sequence). The length of the CDR3 is 13 residues. This CDR3 is CASSTQGNTEAFF. Written as DNA, the CDR3 is TGTGCCAGCAGCACTCAGGGGAACACTGAAGCTTTCTTT.

This chain links TRBV7-9 with TRBJ2-1, with 9 bases that match TRBD1. Germline V gene sequence: CDR1 SEHNR, CDR2 FQNEAQ (reference sequence). This CDR3 has 13 residues. V dropped 8 bases and J dropped 3; count of bases not matched to a gene: 2. CDR3 nucleotides: TGTGCCAGCGCGACAGGGGGCTACAATGAGCAGTTCTTC. It codes for CASATGGYNEQFF.

This clone was observed a few times. The chain joins TRBV29-1 to TRBJ2-5; 10 nucleotides align to TRBD1. Unmatched junction bases numbered 9, after V lost 7 bases and J lost 4 bases. The CDR3 has 14 amino acids. The germline gives CDR1 SQVTM, CDR2 ANQGSEA. CDR3 sequence reads: CSGSKTGGRETQYF. In DNA, the CDR3 is TGCAGCGGGAGTAAGACAGGGGGCAGAGAGACCCAGTACTTC.

The genes are TRBV2 and TRBJ1-6; TRBD1 matches 7 bases. V lost 4 bases to trimming and J lost 5 bases; unmatched junction nucleotides: 5. Per the germline V gene, CDR1 is SNHLY and CDR2 is FYNNEI. The CDR3 has 15 residues. CDR3 loop: CASSVSTGDNSPLHF. The DNA for the CDR3 is TGTGCCAGCAGTGTGTCCACAGGGGATAATTCACCCCTCCACTTT.

This clone came up a few times. The rearrangement joins TRBV5-4 to TRBJ1-1, with D possibly TRBD1 on 6 matching bases. The length of the CDR3 is 15 residues. From germline, CDR1 is SGHNT and CDR2 YYREEE (reference sequence). V lost 1 base to trimming and J lost 1 base, with 11 bases between them. This CDR3 reads CASSLMTGKNTEAFF. The CDR3 nucleotides are TGTGCCAGCAGCTTGATGACAGGCAAGAACACTGAAGCTTTCTTT.

This clone appeared a few times. The J gene is TRBJ1-6, the V gene TRBV7-2; 9 bases line up with TRBD1. The junction had 8 bases not matched to a gene; V was cut back by 2 bases and J by 9 bases. Germline V gene sequence: CDR1 SGHTA, CDR2 FQGNSA. This CDR3 region has 16 residues. This CDR3 is CASSLMGDRVLSPLHF. CDR3 bases: TGTGCCAGCAGCTTAATGGGGGACAGGGTTCTTTCACCCCTCCACTTT.

This clone was seen more than once but under ten times. V gene TRBV7-2 combines with J gene TRBJ1-2, with a possible D match to TRBD1 (5 bases). Germline V gene data show CDR1 as SGHTA and CDR2 as FQGNSA. Between the trimmed V and J ends, which lost 2 bases and 0 bases, there was a span of 10 bases. CDR3 length equals 15 residues. CDR3 in DNA: TGTGCCAGCAGCTTAAGGGAGGGGACTAACTATGGCTACACCTTC. Amino acid sequence: CASSLREGTNYGYTF.

V usage is TRBV7-2 and J usage is TRBJ2-3; no clear D. The CDR3 runs 12 residues. V dropped 5 bases and J dropped 10 bases, with 13 bases sitting between them. Germline CDR1 SGHTA, CDR2 FQGNSA. CDR3 loop: CASSLYMESQYF. The CDR3 coding sequence is TGTGCCAGCAGCCTCTACATGGAGTCGCAGTATTTT.

This clone is a singleton in its sample. V and J are TRBV6-6 and TRBJ1-2; 7 nucleotides align to TRBD1. Unmatched junction bases numbered 5, after V lost 1 base and J lost 3 bases. The germline V gene encodes CDR1 MNHNY and CDR2 SVGAGI (reference sequence). The CDR3 loop spans 15 amino acids. Here the CDR3 reads CASSYLGTDYYGYTF. CDR3 in DNA: TGTGCCAGCAGTTACTTGGGGACAGATTACTATGGCTACACCTTC.